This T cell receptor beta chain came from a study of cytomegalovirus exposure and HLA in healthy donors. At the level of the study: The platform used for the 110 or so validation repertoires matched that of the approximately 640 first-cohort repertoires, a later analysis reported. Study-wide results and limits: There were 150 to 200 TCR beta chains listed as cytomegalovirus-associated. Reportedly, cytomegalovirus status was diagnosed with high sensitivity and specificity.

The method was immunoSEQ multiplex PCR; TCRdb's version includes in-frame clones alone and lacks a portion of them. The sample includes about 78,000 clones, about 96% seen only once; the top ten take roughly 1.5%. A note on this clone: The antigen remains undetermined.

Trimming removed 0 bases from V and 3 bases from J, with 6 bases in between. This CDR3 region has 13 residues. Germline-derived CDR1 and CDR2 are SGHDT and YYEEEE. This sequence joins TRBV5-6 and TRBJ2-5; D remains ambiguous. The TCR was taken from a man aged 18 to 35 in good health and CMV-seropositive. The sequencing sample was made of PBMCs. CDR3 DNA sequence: TGTGCCAGCAGCTTGGGGCCGAAAGAGACCCAGTACTTC. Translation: CASSLGPKETQYF. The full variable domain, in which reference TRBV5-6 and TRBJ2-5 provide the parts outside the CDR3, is DAGVTQSPTHLIKTRGQQVTLRCSPKSGHDTVSWYQQALGQGPQFIFQYYEEEERQRGNFPDRFSGHQFPNYSSELNVNALLLGDSALYLCASSLGPKETQYFGPGTRLLVL.